The next 10 T cell receptor beta chains were all read from a single sample in a study of blood T cells in healthy people across ages. Primers used in a second PCR of roughly 6 to 12 cycles were a sample-barcoded 5' primer and a J-beta primer mix. TCRdb re-called the 5' RACE reads with MiXCR, one entry per CDR3 protein. The table has around 1,500,000 distinct CDR3 sequences, roughly 27% seen once. Sequencing was performed on blood. Receptors originate from a woman in her 30s in good health.

In its sample, this clonotype was seen a few times. The chain recombines TRBV6-6 with TRBJ2-7, with D possibly TRBD2 on 7 matching bases. V dropped 2 bases and J dropped 3 bases, with 11 bases sitting between them. Per germline, CDR1 MNHNY and CDR2 SVGAGI (reference sequence). CDR3 size: 14 residues. CDR3: CASSYTGGNYEQYF. The CDR3 DNA reads TGTGCCAGCAGTTACACGGGGGGCAACTACGAGCAGTACTTC.

This clonotype came up many times. V and J are TRBV5-1 and TRBJ2-1; TRBD2 matches 14 bases. The V segment lost 4 bases and the J segment 9 bases; nucleotides outside the gene matches: 3. The CDR3 sequence is 14 residues long. Germline V CDR1 and CDR2: SGHRS, YFSETQ. The CDR3 sequence: CASSHGLAGGEQFF. CDR3 sequence (DNA): TGCGCCAGCAGCCACGGACTAGCGGGAGGTGAGCAGTTCTTC.

The V and J genes are TRBV14 and TRBJ2-7, with D unclear. Germline assignment: CDR1 SGHDN and CDR2 FVKESK. V was cut by 2 bases and J by 2 bases, with 4 bases left in between. CDR3 length: 12 residues. The CDR3 region is CASSQLAYEQYF. CDR3 nucleotide sequence: TGTGCCAGCAGCCAACTAGCCTACGAGCAGTACTTC.

The sample holds a few counts of this clonotype. The J gene is TRBJ2-6, the V gene TRBV12-3 or TRBV12-4; 8 nucleotides line up with TRBD1. CDR3 length: 20 amino acids. With V trimmed by 5 bases and J by 0 bases, 15 bases remained unmatched. CDR3 in DNA: TGTGCCAGCAGTACAGCCCTTTCGGGACAGGTGTACTCTGGGGCCAACGTCCTGACTTTC. Its protein product is CASSTALSGQVYSGANVLTF.

The rearrangement links TRBV12-3 or TRBV12-4 to TRBJ2-7, with a tentative D call TRBD2 (5 bases). The ends were cut back, 7 bases at V and 6 bases at J, with 19 bases in the middle. The CDR3 has 14 amino acids. The DNA for the CDR3 is TGTGCCAGCACCAAGAACTCTCGGGGTGGCGAGCAGTACTTC. Its translation is CASTKNSRGGEQYF.

This clonotype was seen at least ten times. The rearrangement uses TRBV5-1 and TRBJ2-5; 7 bases map to TRBD1. Germline V CDR1 and CDR2: SGHRS, YFSETQ. The CDR3 covers 13 residues. V gave up 5 bases and J gave up 5 bases; unmatched junction bases: 6. The CDR3 sequence is CASRPTGKETQYF. The CDR3 coding sequence is TGCGCCAGCAGACCGACAGGGAAGGAGACCCAGTACTTC.

A note on this clonotype: A clone one base away is much larger, so this may be a read error. The rearrangement uses TRBV12-3 or TRBV12-4 and TRBJ2-7; 10 positions agree with TRBD1. The CDR3 is made up of 14 amino acids. J gave up 6 bases and V 6 bases, and 8 bases lay outside the gene matches. The CDR3 reads CASRPGQGPFEQYF. For the CDR3, the DNA is TGTGCCAGCAGGCCGGGACAGGGGCCCTTCGAGCAGTACTTC.

This clonotype was seen more than once but under ten times. The chain is built from TRBV20-1 and TRBJ2-7; 8 bases are shared with TRBD2. This CDR3 has 16 amino acids. Germline V lookup: CDR1 DFQATT, CDR2 SNEGSKA (reference sequence). With 1 base clipped from V and 3 bases from J, the junction kept 11 bases outside the gene matches. The CDR3 bases are TGCAGTGCTAGAGGGCTAGGAGCGGGAGTGGTCTACGAGCAGTACTTC. Translating gives CSARGLGAGVVYEQYF.

The chain joins TRBV7-2 to TRBJ1-1; D is unresolved. Germline V lookup: CDR1 SGHTA, CDR2 FQGNSA. The CDR3 contains 15 residues. V shed 5 bases and J shed 3 bases, with 16 bases lying between them. This CDR3 is CASSRPTGGYTEAFF. DNA for the CDR3: TGTGCCAGCAGCCGTCCAACTGGCGGATACACTGAAGCTTTCTTT.

CDR3 sequence (DNA): TGTGCCAGCAGCGAGAGTGGGGCGATCGGACAGGGGTACAATGAGCAGTTCTTC. Encoded protein: CASSESGAIGQGYNEQFF. The rearrangement uses TRBV7-6 and TRBJ2-1; 9 bases are shared with TRBD1. V shed 5 bases, J shed 4 bases, and the junction held 15 bases outside the gene matches. Per the germline V gene, CDR1 is SGHVS and CDR2 is FNYEAQ. This CDR3 spans 18 amino acids.